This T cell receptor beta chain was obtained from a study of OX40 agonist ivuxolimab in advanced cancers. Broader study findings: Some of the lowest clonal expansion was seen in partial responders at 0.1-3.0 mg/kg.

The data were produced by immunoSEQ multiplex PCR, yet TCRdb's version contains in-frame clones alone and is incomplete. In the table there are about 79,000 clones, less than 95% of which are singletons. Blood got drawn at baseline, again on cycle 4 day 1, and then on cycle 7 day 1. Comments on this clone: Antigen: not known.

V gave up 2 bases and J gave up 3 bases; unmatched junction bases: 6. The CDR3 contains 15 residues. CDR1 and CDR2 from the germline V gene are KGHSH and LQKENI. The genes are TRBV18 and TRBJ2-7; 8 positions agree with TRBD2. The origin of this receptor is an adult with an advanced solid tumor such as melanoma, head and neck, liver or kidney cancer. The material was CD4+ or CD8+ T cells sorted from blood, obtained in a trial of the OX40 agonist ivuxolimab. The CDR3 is CASSPLDGRDYEQYF. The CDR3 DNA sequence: TGTGCCAGCTCACCATTGGACGGGAGGGACTACGAGCAGTACTTC.